These T cell receptor beta chains were read from a single sample in a study of blood T cell repertoires in COVID-19. Some clones are missing from TCRdb's copy, which holds only in-frame ones; the method was immunoSEQ multiplex PCR. The sample consists of 350,000 to 550,000 clones, roughly 90% of them appearing once. Sequenced: peripheral blood. These receptors came from a woman younger than 45 with acute or convalescent COVID-19. Each CDR3 is given with its conserved first and last residue. The order of the fields is D gene, J gene, V gene, clone size, CDR3 DNA, CDR3 protein. The D gene is left open where the match is weak. Clone size appears in some rows only: once, few, many, or a class for an expanded clone.

D: NA; J: TRBJ1-1; V: TRBV4-1; size: NA; DNA: TGCGCCAGCAGCCAAGACGGTGCCGGGTTGAACACTGAAGCTTTCTTT; CDR3: CASSQDGAGLNTEAFF
D: TRBD1; J: TRBJ2-2; V: TRBV9; size: NA; DNA: TGTGCCAGCAGCGTAGGAGGGGGCATTACCGGGGAGCTGTTTTTT; CDR3: CASSVGGGITGELFF
D: NA; J: TRBJ1-6; V: TRBV21-1; size: NA; DNA: TGTGCCAGCAGCCCAGATACCCCCCTCCCACAGCCAGAAAATTCACCCCTCCACTTT; CDR3: CASSPDTPLPQPENSPLHF
D: NA; J: TRBJ2-3; V: TRBV23-1; size: NA; DNA: TGCGCCAGCAGTCAATCTCCGCCCTTCAGGGGCTCCATCACAGATACGCAGTATTTT; CDR3: CASSQSPPFRGSITDTQYF
D: NA; J: TRBJ2-2; V: TRBV6-1; size: once; DNA: TGTGCCAGCAGTGAATATAGCGAGCGGATGTACACCGGGGAGCTGTTTTTT; CDR3: CASSEYSERMYTGELFF
D: TRBD2; J: TRBJ2-1; V: TRBV7-2; size: NA; DNA: TGTGCCAGCAGCGAGACTAGCACCCCTTACAATGAGCAGTTCTTC; CDR3: CASSETSTPYNEQFF
D: NA; J: TRBJ2-1; V: TRBV28; size: NA; DNA: TGTGTCTCCGAGGGGGTCGGCTCCTACAATGAGCAGTTCTTC; CDR3: CVSEGVGSYNEQFF
D: NA; J: TRBJ2-7; V: TRBV5-4; size: NA; DNA: TGTGCCAGCAGCTTGAGGACGGGGGAGACGGACGAGCAGTACTTC; CDR3: CASSLRTGETDEQYF
D: TRBD1; J: TRBJ2-4; V: TRBV5-8; size: few; DNA: TGTGCCAGCAGCACCGGGACAGGAAACCGTGGGGGAAACATTCAGTACTTC; CDR3: CASSTGTGNRGGNIQYF
D: TRBD1; J: TRBJ2-7; V: TRBV7-2; size: few; DNA: TGTGCCAGCAGCATGGGACAGGGCTCCTCCCGCTTC; CDR3: CASSMGQGSSRF
D: TRBD1; J: TRBJ2-3; V: TRBV6-5; size: NA; DNA: TGTGCCAGCAGTTGGGACAGGGTAACAGATACGCAGTATTTT; CDR3: CASSWDRVTDTQYF
D: NA; J: TRBJ1-6; V: TRBV30; size: NA; DNA: TGTGCCTGGAGGAGGGCGAGCTCCTATAATTCACCCCTCCACTTT; CDR3: CAWRRASSYNSPLHF
D: NA; J: TRBJ2-2; V: TRBV27; size: NA; DNA: TGTGCCAGCAGTTACGGCGTGGGGGGACGGAACACCGGGGAGCTGTTTTTT; CDR3: CASSYGVGGRNTGELFF
D: TRBD1; J: TRBJ2-3; V: TRBV11-3; size: NA; DNA: TGTGCCAGCAGCCCCCGGACAGGAGCTAGCACAGATACGCAGTATTTT; CDR3: CASSPRTGASTDTQYF
D: NA; J: TRBJ2-1; V: TRBV6-5; size: NA; DNA: TGTGCCAGCAGTTACTCGCTGACCGGGGGCAATGAGCAGTTCTTC; CDR3: CASSYSLTGGNEQFF
D: NA; J: TRBJ1-2; V: TRBV7-5; size: NA; DNA: TGTGCCAGAAGCGGAACAGCGACAGGGGGCGGGTATGGCTACACCTTC; CDR3: CARSGTATGGGYGYTF
D: NA; J: TRBJ1-1; V: TRBV7-3; size: NA; DNA: TGTGCCAGCAGCTCCCTTGGGGGGGTGAACACTGAAGCTTTCTTT; CDR3: CASSSLGGVNTEAFF
D: NA; J: TRBJ2-3; V: TRBV27; size: NA; DNA: TGTGCCAGCAGGTCTTGGACTATCACAGATACGCAGTATTTT; CDR3: CASRSWTITDTQYF
D: TRBD1; J: TRBJ2-5; V: TRBV11-3; size: NA; DNA: TGTGCCAGCAGCCGCGGACAGGGGGATTTGGAGACCCAGTACTTC; CDR3: CASSRGQGDLETQYF
D: NA; J: TRBJ1-5; V: TRBV15; size: NA; DNA: TGTGCCACCAGCTTCGAGAGGGGGAAGCCCCAGCATTTT; CDR3: CATSFERGKPQHF
D: NA; J: TRBJ1-6; V: TRBV7-8; size: NA; DNA: TGTGCCAGCAGCTTAGCGGTCAGGGGAGTAAGCTCCTATAATTCACCCCTCCACTTT; CDR3: CASSLAVRGVSSYNSPLHF
D: TRBD1; J: TRBJ2-3; V: TRBV28; size: NA; DNA: TGTGCCAGCAGTTCACAGGGGGTCAGGTCAGATACGCAGTATTTT; CDR3: CASSSQGVRSDTQYF
D: NA; J: TRBJ2-3; V: TRBV2; size: NA; DNA: TGTGCCAGCAGCGAAGACAGTGCCAGCACAGATACGCAGTATTTT; CDR3: CASSEDSASTDTQYF
D: TRBD1; J: TRBJ2-6; V: TRBV30; size: NA; DNA: TGTGCCTGGAGTTCAGGACAGGGTGCAGGGGCCAACGTCCTGACTTTC; CDR3: CAWSSGQGAGANVLTF
D: NA; J: TRBJ2-5; V: TRBV9; size: NA; DNA: TGTGCCAGCAGCGTAGGCGGGTCTTTGGGGCAAGAGACCCAGTACTTC; CDR3: CASSVGGSLGQETQYF
D: NA; J: TRBJ2-4; V: TRBV9; size: NA; DNA: TGTGCCAGCAGCGTAGACAGCCTGGGGGGAAACATTCAGTACTTC; CDR3: CASSVDSLGGNIQYF
D: NA; J: TRBJ2-2; V: TRBV7-3; size: NA; DNA: TGTGCCAGCAGCTCAGACGGGGTGTCGACCGGGGAGCTGTTTTTT; CDR3: CASSSDGVSTGELFF
D: TRBD2; J: TRBJ2-2; V: TRBV4-2; size: once; DNA: TGTGCCAGCAGCCACGGACTAGCGGGGGGTTCGAACACCGGGGAGCTGTTTTTT; CDR3: CASSHGLAGGSNTGELFF
D: NA; J: TRBJ1-3; V: TRBV18; size: NA; DNA: TGTGCCAGCTCACCATTCGGGGGTGGAAACACCATATATTTT; CDR3: CASSPFGGGNTIYF
D: NA; J: TRBJ2-7; V: TRBV2; size: NA; DNA: TGTGCCAGCAGGTTAACAGGGACGAGGGAGTACTTC; CDR3: CASRLTGTREYF
D: NA; J: TRBJ1-5; V: TRBV5-1; size: NA; DNA: TGCGCCAGCAGCTTAGCTAGCAATCAGCCCCAGCATTTT; CDR3: CASSLASNQPQHF
D: NA; J: TRBJ2-3; V: TRBV19; size: NA; DNA: TGTGCCAGTAGTCCCCACCCGGCCGGGGGAGGCACAGATACGCAGTATTTT; CDR3: CASSPHPAGGGTDTQYF
D: NA; J: TRBJ1-6; V: TRBV28; size: NA; DNA: TGTGCCAGCAGGCGGGGCAGCCATTCACCTAATTCACCCCTCCACTTT; CDR3: CASRRGSHSPNSPLHF
D: NA; J: TRBJ2-7; V: TRBV6-5; size: NA; DNA: TGTGCCAGCAGTTACGACGGCAGCAGGCACGAGCAGTACTTC; CDR3: CASSYDGSRHEQYF
D: NA; J: TRBJ2-5; V: TRBV13; size: NA; DNA: TGTGCCAGCAGCTTAGGGGCCCGATGGGAGACCCAGTACTTC; CDR3: CASSLGARWETQYF
D: NA; J: TRBJ1-5; V: TRBV6-5; size: once; DNA: TGTGCCAGCAGGAGGCAGTTCAATCAGCCCCAGCATTTT; CDR3: CASRRQFNQPQHF
D: TRBD1; J: TRBJ1-2; V: TRBV5-1; size: NA; DNA: TGCGCCAGCAGCTTGGGGGACAGGGCTGGTGGCTACACCTTC; CDR3: CASSLGDRAGGYTF
D: NA; J: TRBJ2-5; V: TRBV3-1/TRBV3-2; size: NA; DNA: TGTGCCAGCAGCCCAGGGGGGCAAGAGACCCAGTACTTC; CDR3: CASSPGGQETQYF
D: TRBD1; J: TRBJ2-2; V: TRBV5-1; size: NA; DNA: TGCGCCAGCAGCCTCCCTCTTGACAGGGGCCCGAACACCGGGGAGCTGTTTTTT; CDR3: CASSLPLDRGPNTGELFF
D: TRBD2; J: TRBJ2-7; V: TRBV5-1; size: NA; DNA: TGCGCCAGTAGCGGGGGCAACTCCTACGAGCAGTACTTC; CDR3: CASSGGNSYEQYF
D: TRBD1; J: TRBJ2-7; V: TRBV13; size: NA; DNA: TGTGCCAGCAGCTCAACAAACCGGGACAGAGGTTACGAGCAGTACTTC; CDR3: CASSSTNRDRGYEQYF
D: NA; J: TRBJ2-3; V: TRBV9; size: NA; DNA: TGTGCCAGCAGCGTAGGTAGTAGTCGGGGTGGGACAGATACGCAGTATTTT; CDR3: CASSVGSSRGGTDTQYF
D: NA; J: TRBJ2-7; V: TRBV5-1; size: NA; DNA: TGCGCCAGCAGCTTCCACAGCCGAACACCCTACGAGCAGTACTTC; CDR3: CASSFHSRTPYEQYF